The T cell receptor (beta chain) described here comes from a study of molecular identifiers for immune sequencing clone quantification. TCRdb recomputed calls from the PCR reads with MiXCR, one row per CDR3 protein. This table has 550,000 to 750,000 distinct CDR3 sequences, less than 20% appearing once. This clonotype was detected a few times. CDR1 is LGHDT, CDR2 YNNKEL, per germline (reference sequence). V was clipped by 0 bases and J by 7 bases, with 19 bases between them. The CDR3 extends over 18 amino acids. The genes are TRBV3-1 and TRBJ1-6; D might be TRBD1 (5 bases). The TCR comes from a human donor in good health. Some libraries in this study had Jurkat cell RNA spiked in. Sample: naive CD8+ T cells from blood, with Jurkat cell RNA spiked in. Indicated subset: FACS-sorted CD8+CD4-CCR7+CD45RA+ naive T cells. CDR3 in amino acids: CASSQDSRFRGLNSPLHF. CDR3 nucleotide sequence: TGTGCCAGCAGCCAAGATAGTAGGTTTAGGGGTTTGAATTCACCCCTCCACTTT.